Listed below are T cell receptor beta chains from one sample, sequenced in a study of blood T cells in healthy people across ages. Each CDR3 protein is one row after TCRdb ran MiXCR on the 5' RACE reads. The sample lists roughly 680,000 distinct CDR3 sequences, around 21% occurring once. Sequencing input: blood. The receptors here all came from a man between 70 and 80 years old in good health. Each CDR3 is given with its conserved first and last residue. D genes are given only for firm matches. Size is omitted from some rows. Given values are once, few, many or a class for expanded clones.

TRBJ2-1 NA many TRBV29-1 TGCAGCGTTGCCCCAACCATTCGGTACAATGAGCAGTTCTTC CSVAPTIRYNEQFF
TRBJ1-4 NA few TRBV15 TGTGCCACCAGCAGAGCGTCGTGGGCCAGGAGGGAAAAACTGTTTTTT CATSRASWARREKLFF
TRBJ2-5 NA NA TRBV29-1 TGCAGCGTTGTCCCAGGGGGGAAAGAGACCCAGTACTTC CSVVPGGKETQYF
TRBJ2-7 TRBD2 few TRBV20-1 TGCAGTGCTAGAGATCATCCTAGCGGGAGAGCTTACGAGCAGTACTTC CSARDHPSGRAYEQYF
TRBJ2-6 NA medium-sized TRBV18 TGTGCCAGCTCACCATCAGGGGCTGGGGCCAACGTCCTGACTTTC CASSPSGAGANVLTF
TRBJ2-5 NA many TRBV20-1 TGCAGTGCTAGAGATCCCCGGGACCCACAAGAGACCCAGTACTTC CSARDPRDPQETQYF
TRBJ2-3 TRBD2 NA TRBV9 TGTGCCAGCAGCGCGGGACTAGCGGGAGCGGATACGCAGTATTTT CASSAGLAGADTQYF
TRBJ2-1 NA few TRBV11-3 TGTGCCAGCAGTCAAACTCCTGGCTCCTACAATGAGCAGTTCTTC CASSQTPGSYNEQFF
TRBJ2-7 NA few TRBV12-3/TRBV12-4 TGTGCCAGCAGTTTGGTTCTCCCATCCTACGAGCAGTACTTC CASSLVLPSYEQYF
TRBJ2-3 TRBD1 few TRBV29-1 TGCAGCGTTGAAGGGGACAGGGGTACAGATATGCAGTATTTT CSVEGDRGTDMQYF
TRBJ2-2 NA NA TRBV15 TGTGCCACCAGCAGAGATGCTGAGTCCGGGGAGCTGTTTTTT CATSRDAESGELFF
TRBJ1-5 NA NA TRBV3-1 TGTGCCTGCAGCCAGGGAGGGTATAGCAATCAGCCCCAGCATTTT CACSQGGYSNQPQHF
TRBJ2-5 TRBD2 few TRBV20-1 TGCAGTGCTAGAACCCGGGACTATCAAGAGACCCAGTACTTC CSARTRDYQETQYF
TRBJ2-5 NA few TRBV2 TGTGCCAGCTGCCGGTATGGAGAGACCCAGTACTTC CASCRYGETQYF
TRBJ2-1 TRBD1 few TRBV6-1 TGTGCCAGCAGTGCCACAGGGGACCATGAGCAGTTCTTC CASSATGDHEQFF
TRBJ2-5 NA many TRBV7-3 TGTGCCAGCAGCTCCGGGCCCTCGGGGCAAGAGACCCAGTACTTC CASSSGPSGQETQYF
TRBJ1-2 NA few TRBV9 TGTGCCAGCAGCGTAGTGGACAGAGACTATGGCTACACCTTC CASSVVDRDYGYTF
TRBJ2-1 NA NA TRBV6-1 TGTGCCAGCAGTGAAATGGAGGTGACCTACAATGAGCAGTTCTTC CASSEMEVTYNEQFF
TRBJ1-6 NA NA TRBV7-9 TGTGCCAGCACCCTTCTTCCTGGTTCACCCCTCCACTTT CASTLLPGSPLHF
TRBJ1-2 NA few TRBV4-1 TGCGCCAGCAGCCAAGGGTTCCCGTACGCTGGCTATGGCTACACCTTC CASSQGFPYAGYGYTF
TRBJ2-4 NA NA TRBV24-1 TGTGCCACCAGTGATTTGACGGGCAGGGGCTCCAAAAACATTCAGTACTTC CATSDLTGRGSKNIQYF
TRBJ2-5 TRBD2 few TRBV5-8 TGTGCCAGCAGCTTGGCCGGGACTAGCGGGAGTTGGGAGACCCAGTACTTC CASSLAGTSGSWETQYF